The source of this T cell receptor (beta chain) is a study of neurological immune-mediated disorders (dated by TCRdb to the late 2010s). For the wider study: Among the roughly 35 multiple sclerosis patients, relapsing-remitting MS accounted for about 31 and secondary progressive MS accounted for 3. The study compared peripheral blood TCR-beta repertoires of HTLV-I-associated myelopathy (HAM/TSP) patients, multiple sclerosis patients and healthy controls using UMI-based sequencing. The approximately 110 TCR-beta libraries included longitudinal samples, technical triplicates and paired sorted CD4+ and CD8+ T-cell subsets alongside PBMC samples. The cohort included some 68 subjects: about 14 with HAM/TSP, about 35 with multiple sclerosis, and some 20 healthy controls. General findings and caveats noted by the study authors: Expanded clones from different subjects shared no identical CDR3 amino acid sequences, which suggests that TCR-beta repertoires were private in all groups. The MS cluster was not associated with any clinical or MRI features, and the authors stated that larger cohorts are needed. The highest TCR clonal expansion was observed in HAM/TSP patients, whereas the lowest was observed in MS patients, even when compared with healthy controls. In a phylogenetic analysis, the repertoires of 18 out of 34 MS patients fell into a single cluster of related CDR3 sequences, pointing to a possible signature at the repertoire level.

Unsorted PBMC libraries were generated from 2 million PBMCs stored in RNAlater at -80 °C until RNA extraction. Multiple sclerosis patients were enrolled in a US clinical protocol under which disease progression was evaluated by magnetic resonance imaging. Peripheral blood was subjected to Ficoll-Hypaque density gradient centrifugation to isolate PBMCs, which were then cryopreserved in liquid nitrogen. The CDR3 has 15 amino acids, counting the end cysteine and phenylalanine. The CDR3 DNA has 45 bases and is translated from base 1. CDR1 SGHRS and CDR2 YFSETQ were looked up in the germline V gene. V lost 0 bases and J lost 4 bases, and the count of bases not matched to a germline gene is 6. This clonotype was picked up many times. Its antigen remains undetermined. The record has no base qualities; no much larger clone is one base away. cDNA was synthesized by template-switch 5'RACE using a primer carrying a 10-nucleotide random unique molecular identifier by which each TCR transcript was tagged. Over 190 million TCR-beta sequences, covering 15-18 subjects, were produced in each sequencing run. Total RNA was extracted with the RNeasy kit. Using the KAPA Real-time Library Amplification kit, TCR-beta VDJ regions were amplified with primers for the TCR constant region and the 5'RACE anchor. Sample indexes and Illumina adaptors were added in a first PCR, after which library yield was increased in a second PCR. After purification with Ampure beads, the TCR product of roughly 650 bp was size-selected on a 2% E-gel SizeSelection system. Before pooling, libraries had their quality checked on a Bioanalyzer, their concentration measured with Qubit, and their quantity determined with the Kapa Library Quantification kit. An Illumina HiSeq 2500 sequenced the libraries paired-end 2 x 150 bp. To increase sequence diversity, about 25-31% phiX was spiked into each library pool. The source study handled its data this way. The UMI-based MiGEC pipeline processed quality-filtered reads and removed over 80% of raw TCR sequences during error correction. IMGT germline references were used for aligning VDJ genes, and each clonotype was defined as a unique CDR3 amino acid sequence together with its V-J genes. Clonal expansion, Shannon diversity, and CDR3 relatedness (CalcPairwiseDistances, ClusterSamples) were evaluated with VDJtools, and phylogenetic trees were built with CLCbio workbench. Expanded clones were defined as having at least 8 unique UMIs, based on coefficient-of-variation modelling across technical triplicates. TCRdb applied fastp at Q25 and MiXCR to the public reads, then kept only in-frame beta chains. Identical CDR3 protein sequences are pooled into one entry, listed with their most common genes and DNA. These V and J calls derive from TCRdb rather than the authors' analysis. The sample data list approximately 66,000 distinct CDR3 sequences, and 3% to 4% of these were observed just once. Jointly, the top ten make up around 3.8% of the sample.

The chain was built from TRBV5-1 and TRBJ2-7, with TRBD2 matching 8 junction bases. This clonotype was obtained from a man aged 35 to 55 with multiple sclerosis. Specimen: PBMCs. CDR3 sequence: CASSLAAGGRYEQYF. The sequence in DNA is TGCGCCAGCAGCTTGGCGGCGGGAGGCAGGTACGAGCAGTACTTC.